This T cell receptor beta chain appears in the sequencing data of a study of post-analysis software for immune sequencing data. Study details: Clinical courses comprised relapsing-remitting, secondary progressive and progressive-relapsing multiple sclerosis. Broader study findings: Co-batched samples clustered tightly together by F measure. Patients had higher frequencies than controls of a few TRBV segments, including TRBV5-6, TRBV5-1 and TRBV20-1. Comparison with controls showed significantly lower normalized Chao1 diversity in multiple sclerosis patients.

This clonotype was seen a handful of times. No antigen is known for it. Researchers reported that TCR beta cDNA libraries carried unique molecular identifiers. Each batch of about 0.95 to 10 million T cells produced roughly 500,000 cDNA molecules. From the PCR reads, TCRdb called clonotypes with MiXCR, one entry per CDR3 protein. Of some 450,000 distinct CDR3 sequences in the sample, around 40% are singletons; the top ten hold about an eighth. Germline CDR1 reads LGHDT; CDR2 reads YNNKEL (reference sequence). The CDR3 extends over 19 amino acids. V lost 5 bases, J lost 7 bases, and 20 bases stayed unmatched.

The chain uses TRBV3-1 and TRBJ2-1; 10 bases fit TRBD1. The sequence came from a girl under 18 with multiple sclerosis. Input material: blood. This CDR3 is CASSITFKRGQGKENEQFF. CDR3 coding DNA: TGTGCCAGCAGCATTACGTTCAAGCGGGGACAGGGGAAGGAGAATGAGCAGTTCTTC.